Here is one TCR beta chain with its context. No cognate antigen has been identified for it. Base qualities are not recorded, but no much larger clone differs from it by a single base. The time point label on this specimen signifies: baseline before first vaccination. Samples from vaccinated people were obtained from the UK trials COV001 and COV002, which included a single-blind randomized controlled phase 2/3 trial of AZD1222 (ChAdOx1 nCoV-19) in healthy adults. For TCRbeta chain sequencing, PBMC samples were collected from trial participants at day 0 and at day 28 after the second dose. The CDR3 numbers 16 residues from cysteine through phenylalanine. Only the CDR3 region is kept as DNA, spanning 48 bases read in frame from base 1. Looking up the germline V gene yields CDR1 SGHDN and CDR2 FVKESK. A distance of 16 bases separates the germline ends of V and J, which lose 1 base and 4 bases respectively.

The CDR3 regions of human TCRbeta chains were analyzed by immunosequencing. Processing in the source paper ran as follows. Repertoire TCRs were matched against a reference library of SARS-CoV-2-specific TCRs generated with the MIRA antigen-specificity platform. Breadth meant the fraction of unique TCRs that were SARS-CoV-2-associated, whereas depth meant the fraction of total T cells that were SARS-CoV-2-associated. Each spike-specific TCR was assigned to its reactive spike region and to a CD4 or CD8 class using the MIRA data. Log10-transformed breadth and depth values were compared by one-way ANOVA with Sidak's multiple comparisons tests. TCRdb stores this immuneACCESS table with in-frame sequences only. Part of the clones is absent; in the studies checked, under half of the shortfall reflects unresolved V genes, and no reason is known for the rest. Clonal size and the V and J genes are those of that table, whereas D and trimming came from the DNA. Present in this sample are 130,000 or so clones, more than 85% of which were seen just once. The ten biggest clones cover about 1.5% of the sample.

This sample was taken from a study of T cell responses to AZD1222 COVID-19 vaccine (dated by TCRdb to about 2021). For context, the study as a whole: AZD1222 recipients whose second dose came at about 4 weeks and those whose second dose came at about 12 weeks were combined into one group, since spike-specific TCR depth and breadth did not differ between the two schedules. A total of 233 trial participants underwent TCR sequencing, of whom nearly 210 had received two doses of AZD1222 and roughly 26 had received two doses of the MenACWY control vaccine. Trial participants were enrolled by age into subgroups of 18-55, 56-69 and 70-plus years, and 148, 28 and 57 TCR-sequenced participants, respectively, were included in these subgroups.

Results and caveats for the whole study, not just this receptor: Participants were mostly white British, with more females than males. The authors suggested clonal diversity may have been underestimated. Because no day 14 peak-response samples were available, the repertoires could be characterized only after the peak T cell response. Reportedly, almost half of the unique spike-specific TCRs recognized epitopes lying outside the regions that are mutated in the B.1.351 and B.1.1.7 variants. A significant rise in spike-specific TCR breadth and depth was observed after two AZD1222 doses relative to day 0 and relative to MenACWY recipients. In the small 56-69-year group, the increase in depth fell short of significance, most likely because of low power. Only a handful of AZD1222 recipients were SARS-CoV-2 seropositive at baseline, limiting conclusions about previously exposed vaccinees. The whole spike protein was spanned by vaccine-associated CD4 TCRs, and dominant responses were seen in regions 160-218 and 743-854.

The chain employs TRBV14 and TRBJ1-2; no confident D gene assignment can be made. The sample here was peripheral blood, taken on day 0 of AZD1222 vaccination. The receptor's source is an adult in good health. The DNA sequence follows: TGTGCCAGCAGCCAAGGCGTGTATCCCCACCGCTATGGCTACACCTTC. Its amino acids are CASSQGVYPHRYGYTF.